The 20 T cell receptor beta chains given below trace back to one sample, sequenced in a study of T cells expressing NK-cell markers. Using the 5' RACE reads, TCRdb records one entry per CDR3 protein without DNA. This sample's table has about 460,000 distinct CDR3 sequences. Sample: blood T cells: a sorted CD56 or NKG2C T cell subset, CD4+ or CD8+ T cells, or bulk PBMC T cells (not recorded which). The receptor set was obtained from a woman between 50 and 59 years old in good health.

The chain has TRBV21-1 and TRBJ1-3. TRBV21-1 is a pseudogene segment. CDR3 length equals 16 residues. CDR3: CASSVTPWPSGNTIYF.

The chain couples TRBV29-1 to TRBJ2-7; TCRdb returns TRBD2, unconfirmable since there is no DNA. The CDR3 is 16 amino acids. Germline V lookup: CDR1 SQVTM, CDR2 ANQGSEA. CDR3 sequence reads: CSVEAALGGSPYEQYF.

V usage is TRBV5-1 and J usage is TRBJ2-1; TCRdb calls TRBD2, which cannot be checked without DNA. The CDR3 has 13 amino acids. Germline V gene data show CDR1 as SGHRS and CDR2 as YFSETQ. CDR3 in amino acids: CASYAGVGNEQFF.

The chain combines TRBV28 with TRBJ1-5; TCRdb's D call, TRBD1, is unchecked because there is no DNA. The CDR3 has 13 amino acids. The germline CDR1 and CDR2 sequences are MDHEN and SYDVKM. The CDR3 sequence is CASRLGTAQPQHF.

V usage is TRBV12-3 or TRBV12-4 and J usage is TRBJ2-5; no DNA is available, so the TRBD2 call from TCRdb remains unchecked. The CDR3 consists of 16 residues. The CDR3: CASGGLAGFPQETQYF.

The J gene is TRBJ1-5, the V gene TRBV6-5. Per the germline V gene, CDR1 is MNHEY and CDR2 is SVGAGI. The CDR3 length is 14 residues. The CDR3 reads CASSYRVDGQPQHF.

J is TRBJ2-2 and V is TRBV6-4; TCRdb calls TRBD1, which cannot be checked without DNA. Germline V gives CDR1 MRHNA, CDR2 SNTAGT. The CDR3 is made up of 17 amino acids. The CDR3 loop is CASSLDRDRANTGELFF.

V and J are TRBV10-3 and TRBJ2-6. This CDR3 contains 18 residues. The germline CDR1 and CDR2 sequences are ENHRY and SYGVKD. CDR3 region: CAISESVSGASGANVLTF.

CDR3 sequence reads: CASSVAGTTAETQYF. This chain uses TRBV11-2 with TRBJ2-5; TCRdb's D call of TRBD2 is untestable without DNA. The length of the CDR3 is 15 residues. Germline lookup yields CDR1 SGHAT and CDR2 FQNNGV.

V is TRBV29-1 and J is TRBJ2-2; TCRdb picks TRBD1, but there is no DNA to check that call. Germline V CDR1 and CDR2: SQVTM, ANQGSEA. This CDR3 is built from 13 residues. Here the CDR3 reads CSVGMIRDGELFF.

The chain uses TRBV12-3 or TRBV12-4 and TRBJ1-1. The CDR3 spans 15 residues. Here the CDR3 reads CASSLARNLNTEAFF.

The J gene is TRBJ1-1, the V gene TRBV12-3 or TRBV12-4; TCRdb returns TRBD1, unconfirmable since there is no DNA. The CDR3 has 17 amino acids. CDR3 region: CASSPGWLGTSNTEAFF.

The chain employs TRBV2 and TRBJ2-7; TCRdb designates TRBD2, a call that cannot be tested without DNA. This CDR3 has 15 residues. From germline, CDR1 is SNHLY and CDR2 FYNNEI. CDR3 loop: CASSEGTSGAPGQYF. The full variable domain, rest sourced from reference TRBV2 and TRBJ2-7, is EPEVTQTPSHQVTQMGQEVILRCVPISNHLYFYWYRQILGQKVEFLVSFYNNEISEKSEIFDDQFSVERPDGSNFTLKIRSTKLEDSAMYFCASSEGTSGAPGQYFGPGTRLTVT.

The rearrangement links TRBV4-1 to TRBJ2-1; the D call from TCRdb, TRBD1, cannot be confirmed without DNA. Germline V CDR1 and CDR2: MGHRA, YSYEKL. The CDR3 covers 18 residues. The CDR3 sequence: CASSPTNTRQGGLNEQFF.

CDR3 residues: CASSLDSLFNSNQPQHF. The chain is built from TRBV27 and TRBJ1-5. The CDR3 has 17 residues. Germline CDR1 MNHEY, CDR2 SMNVEV (reference sequence).

The chain links TRBV19 to TRBJ1-5; there is no DNA to check the TCRdb D call of TRBD1. The CDR3 contains 11 residues. CDR1 and CDR2 from the germline V gene are LNHDA and SQIVND (reference sequence). CDR3 sequence reads: CASTSGEPQHF.

The genes are TRBV6-1 and TRBJ1-1. The length of the CDR3 is 14 residues. Germline-derived CDR1 and CDR2 are MNHNS and SASEGT. The CDR3 loop reads CASNSVGSNTEAFF.

This chain joins TRBV20-1 and TRBJ1-4. CDR3 length equals 14 residues. Germline V gene data show CDR1 as DFQATT and CDR2 as SNEGSKA (reference sequence). The CDR3 reads CSARDGEEGEKLFF.

The genes are TRBV5-1 and TRBJ2-5; absent DNA, TCRdb's TRBD1 call cannot be checked. Germline lookup yields CDR1 SGHRS and CDR2 YFSETQ. This CDR3 has 15 residues. The chain's CDR3 is CASSQIDRGGETQYF.

This rearrangement joins TRBV29-1 to TRBJ1-1; TCRdb's assignment of TRBD1 cannot be checked, as there is no DNA. Germline CDR1 is SQVTM and CDR2 is ANQGSEA. The CDR3 contains 15 residues. CDR3 sequence reads: CSVVRDARMNTEAFF. The whole variable domain, remainder taken from reference TRBV29-1 and TRBJ1-1, is SAVISQKPSRDICQRGTSLTIQCQVDSQVTMMFWYRQQPGQSLTLIATANQGSEATYESGFVIDKFPISRPNLTFSTLTVSNMSPEDSSIYLCSVVRDARMNTEAFFGQGTRLTVV.